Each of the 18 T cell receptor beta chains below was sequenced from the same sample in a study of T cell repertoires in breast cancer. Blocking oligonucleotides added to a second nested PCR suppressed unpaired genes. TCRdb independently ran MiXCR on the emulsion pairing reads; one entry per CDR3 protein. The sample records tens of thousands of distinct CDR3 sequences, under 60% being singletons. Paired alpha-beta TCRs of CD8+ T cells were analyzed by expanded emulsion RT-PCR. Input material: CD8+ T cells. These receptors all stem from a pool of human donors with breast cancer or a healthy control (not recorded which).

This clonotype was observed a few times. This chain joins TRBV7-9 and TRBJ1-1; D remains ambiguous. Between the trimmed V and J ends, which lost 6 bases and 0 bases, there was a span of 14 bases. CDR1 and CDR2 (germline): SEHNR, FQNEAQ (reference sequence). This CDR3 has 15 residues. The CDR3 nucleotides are TGTGCCAGCAGACTTGACATTGCCTTGAACACTGAAGCTTTCTTT. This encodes CASRLDIALNTEAFF.

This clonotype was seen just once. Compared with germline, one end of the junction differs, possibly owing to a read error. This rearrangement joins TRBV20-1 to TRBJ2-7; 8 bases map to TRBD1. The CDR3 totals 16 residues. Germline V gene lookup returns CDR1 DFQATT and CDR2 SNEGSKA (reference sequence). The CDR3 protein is CSAREVQGASSYEQCF. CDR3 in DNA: TGCAGTGCTAGAGAAGTTCAGGGGGCCAGCTCCTACGAGCAGTGCTTC.

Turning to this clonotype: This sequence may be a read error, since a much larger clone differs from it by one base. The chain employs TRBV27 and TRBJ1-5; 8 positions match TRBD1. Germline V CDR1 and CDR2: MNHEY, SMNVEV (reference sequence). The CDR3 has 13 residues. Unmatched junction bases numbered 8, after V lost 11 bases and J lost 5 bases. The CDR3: CASGGWSDQPQHF. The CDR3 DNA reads TGTGCCTCAGGGGGCTGGAGCGATCAGCCCCAGCATTTT.

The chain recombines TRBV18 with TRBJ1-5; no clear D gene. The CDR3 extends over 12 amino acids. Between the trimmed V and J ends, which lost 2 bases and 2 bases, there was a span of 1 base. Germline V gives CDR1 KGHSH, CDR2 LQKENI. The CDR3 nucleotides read TGTGCCAGCTCACCAGGCAATCAGCCCCAGCATTTT. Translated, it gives CASSPGNQPQHF.

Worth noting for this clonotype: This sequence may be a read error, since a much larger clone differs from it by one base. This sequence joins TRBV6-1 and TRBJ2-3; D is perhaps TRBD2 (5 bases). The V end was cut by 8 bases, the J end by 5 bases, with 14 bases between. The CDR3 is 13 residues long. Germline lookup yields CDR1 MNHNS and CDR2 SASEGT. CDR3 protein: CASGQAGEDTQYF. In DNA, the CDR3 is TGTGCCAGCGGCCAAGCCGGGGAAGATACGCAGTATTTT.

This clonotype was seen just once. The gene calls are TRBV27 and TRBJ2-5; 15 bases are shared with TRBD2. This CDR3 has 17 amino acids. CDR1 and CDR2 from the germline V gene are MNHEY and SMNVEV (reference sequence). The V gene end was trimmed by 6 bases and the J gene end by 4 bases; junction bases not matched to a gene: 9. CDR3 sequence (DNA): TGTGCCAGCAGCCGGCTTCCGGGACTAGCGGGAGGAGAGACCCAGTACTTC. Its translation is CASSRLPGLAGGETQYF.

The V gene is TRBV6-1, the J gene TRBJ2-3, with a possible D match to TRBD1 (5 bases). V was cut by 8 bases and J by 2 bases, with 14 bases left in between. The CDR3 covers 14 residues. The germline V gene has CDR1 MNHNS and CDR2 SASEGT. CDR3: CASAQSRDTDTQYF. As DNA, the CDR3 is TGTGCCAGCGCCCAAAGCAGGGACACAGATACGCAGTATTTT.

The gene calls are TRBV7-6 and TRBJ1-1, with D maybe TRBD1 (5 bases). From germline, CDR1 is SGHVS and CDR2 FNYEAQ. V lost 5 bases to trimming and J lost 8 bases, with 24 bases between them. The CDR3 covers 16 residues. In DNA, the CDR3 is TGTGCCAGCAGCCTCGACAGTGGAGGGGCTTTTAGAGAAGCTTTCTTT. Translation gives CASSLDSGGAFREAFF.

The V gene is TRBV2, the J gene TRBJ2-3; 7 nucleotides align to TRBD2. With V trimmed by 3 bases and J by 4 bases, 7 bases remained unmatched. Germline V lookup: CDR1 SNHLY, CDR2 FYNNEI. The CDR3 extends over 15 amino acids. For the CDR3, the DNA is TGTGCCAGCAGTGACCAAGCGGGACTGGCAGATACGCAGTATTTT. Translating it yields CASSDQAGLADTQYF.

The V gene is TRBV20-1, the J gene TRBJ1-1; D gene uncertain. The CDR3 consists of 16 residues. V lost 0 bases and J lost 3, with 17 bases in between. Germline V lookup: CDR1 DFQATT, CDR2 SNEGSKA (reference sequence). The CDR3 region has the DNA TGCAGTGCTAGAGATTGGGGAAGGCAGTTGTACACTGAAGCTTTCTTT. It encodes CSARDWGRQLYTEAFF.

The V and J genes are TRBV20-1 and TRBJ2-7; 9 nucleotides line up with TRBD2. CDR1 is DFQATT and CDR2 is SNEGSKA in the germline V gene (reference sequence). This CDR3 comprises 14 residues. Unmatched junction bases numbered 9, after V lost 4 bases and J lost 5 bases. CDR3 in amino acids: CSATEGRTSDEQYF. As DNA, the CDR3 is TGCAGTGCTACAGAGGGAAGGACTAGCGACGAGCAGTACTTC.

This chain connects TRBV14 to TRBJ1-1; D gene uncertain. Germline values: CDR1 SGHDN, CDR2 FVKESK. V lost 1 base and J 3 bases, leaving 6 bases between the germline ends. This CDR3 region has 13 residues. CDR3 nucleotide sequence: TGTGCCAGCAGCCAAGGACCCGACACTGAAGCTTTCTTT. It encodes CASSQGPDTEAFF.

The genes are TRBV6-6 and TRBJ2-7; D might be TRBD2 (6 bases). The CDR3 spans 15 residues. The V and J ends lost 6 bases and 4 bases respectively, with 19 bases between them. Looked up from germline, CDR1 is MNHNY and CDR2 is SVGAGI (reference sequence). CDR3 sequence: CASSQGGTGRYEQYF. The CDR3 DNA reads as TGTGCCAGCAGCCAAGGAGGGACCGGGAGATACGAGCAGTACTTC.

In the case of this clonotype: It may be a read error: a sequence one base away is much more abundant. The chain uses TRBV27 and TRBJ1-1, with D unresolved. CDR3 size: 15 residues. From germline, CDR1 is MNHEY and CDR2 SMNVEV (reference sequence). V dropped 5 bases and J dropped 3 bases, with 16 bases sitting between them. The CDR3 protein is CASSLMPMSDTEAFF. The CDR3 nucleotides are TGTGCCAGCAGTCTTATGCCGATGTCGGACACTGAAGCTTTCTTT.

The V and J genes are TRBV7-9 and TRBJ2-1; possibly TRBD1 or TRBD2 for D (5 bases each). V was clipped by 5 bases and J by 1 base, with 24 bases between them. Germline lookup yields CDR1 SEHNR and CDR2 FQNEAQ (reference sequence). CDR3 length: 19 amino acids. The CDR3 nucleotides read TGTGCCAGCAGCCTCAGGGAGCGTCACTCCGGGGTTTCCTACAATGAGCAGTTCTTC. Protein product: CASSLRERHSGVSYNEQFF.

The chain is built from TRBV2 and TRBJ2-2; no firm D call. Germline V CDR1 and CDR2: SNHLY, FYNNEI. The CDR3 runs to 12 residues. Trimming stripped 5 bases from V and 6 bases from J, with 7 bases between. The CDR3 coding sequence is TGTGCCAGCAGTTGGTTCGCCGGGGAGCTGTTTTTT. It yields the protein CASSWFAGELFF.

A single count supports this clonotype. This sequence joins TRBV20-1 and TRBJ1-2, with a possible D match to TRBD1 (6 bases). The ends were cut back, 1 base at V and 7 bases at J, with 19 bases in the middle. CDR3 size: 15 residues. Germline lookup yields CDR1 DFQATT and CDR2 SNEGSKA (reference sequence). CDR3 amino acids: CSARVQGRRVSGYTF. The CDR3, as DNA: TGCAGTGCTAGAGTTCAGGGGCGACGGGTCTCTGGCTACACCTTC.

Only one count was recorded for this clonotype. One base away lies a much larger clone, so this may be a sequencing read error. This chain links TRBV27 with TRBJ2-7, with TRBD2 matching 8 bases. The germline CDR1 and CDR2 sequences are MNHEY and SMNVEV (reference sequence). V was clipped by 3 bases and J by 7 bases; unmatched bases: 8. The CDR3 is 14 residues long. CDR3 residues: CASSFSSGSQEQYF. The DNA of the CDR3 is TGTGCCAGCAGTTTCTCCAGCGGGAGCCAGGAGCAGTACTTC.